Each of the 27 T cell receptor beta chains below was sequenced from the same sample in a study of vaccination and CD4 T cells after COVID-19. Regarding treatment: approximately 9-day PBMC culture with coronavirus spike peptide pools or control peptides (ViraFEST assay). The collection of CD4+ T cells from the unexposed donor took place before the COVID-19 pandemic (2011-2018). These TCRs are of unknown antigen specificity. An Oncomine TCR Beta short-read assay was used to sequence the DNA from cultured CD4+ T cells. After culture, CD4+ T cells served as the source for genomic DNA extraction. TCRdb reanalysed the PCR reads using MiXCR and keeps one entry per CDR3 protein. The repertoire holds several thousand distinct CDR3 sequences, with roughly 30% as singletons. Input material: CD4+ T cells from blood, cultured in vitro. These receptors were taken from a human donor in good health.

This clonotype was picked up a small number of times. This chain joins TRBV7-8 and TRBJ2-7, with TRBD1 matching 9 bases. CDR1 is SGHVS and CDR2 is FQNEAQ in the germline V gene. V lost 5 bases to trimming and J lost 3 bases; unmatched junction nucleotides: 8. The CDR3 consists of 15 residues. CDR3 loop: CASSPFGTGRYEQYF. The CDR3 DNA reads as TGTGCCAGCAGCCCTTTTGGGACAGGGCGCTACGAGCAGTACTTC.

This clonotype was recorded a few times. The V and J genes are TRBV24-1 and TRBJ1-2; D call uncertain. Germline V gives CDR1 KGHDR, CDR2 SFDVKD. V was clipped by 2 bases and J by 6 bases, with 18 bases between them. The CDR3 length is 16 residues. CDR3 sequence: CATSDYAQTGRNGYTF. CDR3 sequence (DNA): TGTGCCACCAGTGATTATGCCCAGACCGGCCGGAATGGCTACACCTTC.

Only a few counts were recorded for this clonotype. The chain couples TRBV2 to TRBJ2-3; 11 positions match TRBD2. Germline CDR1 is SNHLY and CDR2 is FYNNEI. CDR3 length: 15 residues. V was clipped by 4 bases and J by 4 bases; unmatched bases: 4. The CDR3 DNA reads as TGTGCCAGCAGTGCCCCTAGCGGGAGGTCAGATACGCAGTATTTT. Translating gives CASSAPSGRSDTQYF.

In its sample, this clonotype was seen a few times. V usage is TRBV18 and J usage is TRBJ1-5, with TRBD1 matching over 11 bases. Germline V gene lookup returns CDR1 KGHSH and CDR2 LQKENI. The CDR3 has 15 amino acids. With 4 bases clipped from V and 5 bases from J, the junction kept 4 bases outside the gene matches. In DNA form, the CDR3 reads TGTGCCAGCTCACTAGGGACAGGGGGGGATCAGCCCCAGCATTTT. It yields the protein CASSLGTGGDQPQHF.

The rearrangement links TRBV6-2 or TRBV6-3 to TRBJ2-1; a possible D gene is TRBD1 (6 bases). Per the germline V gene, CDR1 is MNHEY and CDR2 is SVGEGT. V lost 4 bases to trimming and J lost 6 bases, with 19 bases between them. The length of the CDR3 is 16 residues. The CDR3 loop reads CASSSPNRVVRNEQFF. Here the CDR3 DNA reads TGTGCCAGCAGTTCCCCGAACAGGGTGGTACGCAATGAGCAGTTCTTC.

This clonotype occurred a few times. The J gene is TRBJ2-5, the V gene TRBV19; D ambiguous. V lost 3 bases to trimming and J lost 0 bases, with 11 bases between them. The CDR3 spans 15 residues. Germline loops: CDR1 LNHDA, CDR2 SQIVND (reference sequence). The CDR3 DNA sequence: TGTGCCAGTAGTATCCCCTCAGGCTACCAAGAGACCCAGTACTTC. Translated, it gives CASSIPSGYQETQYF.

The chain uses TRBV20-1 and TRBJ2-1, with TRBD2 as a possible D gene (6 bases). In germline, CDR1 is DFQATT, CDR2 SNEGSKA (reference sequence). Trimming cost V 6 bases and J 8 bases, with 17 bases left between them. The CDR3 consists of 13 residues. CDR3 in DNA: TGCAGTGCCACGGACTATAGGGTGTATGAGCAGTTCTTC. It translates to CSATDYRVYEQFF.

The V and J genes are TRBV18 and TRBJ1-2, with D maybe TRBD1 (5 bases). The V end lost 3 bases, the J end lost 9 bases, and 20 bases lay between the germline ends. CDR3 length equals 15 residues. The V gene's germline CDR1 is KGHSH and CDR2 LQKENI. The CDR3, as DNA: TGTGCCAGCTCACCGACGGAGAGGGGTTTAGTTAGCTACACCTTC. Its translation is CASSPTERGLVSYTF.

By sample fraction, this clonotype is medium-sized. The V and J genes are TRBV6-1 and TRBJ2-1, with 11 bases matching TRBD2. The V gene end was trimmed by 6 bases and the J gene end by 4 bases; junction bases not matched to a gene: 5. The CDR3 totals 15 residues. CDR1 is MNHNS and CDR2 is SASEGT in the germline V gene. CDR3 nucleotides: TGTGCCAGCAGATTAGCGGGAGGGCCTTACAATGAGCAGTTCTTC. Its protein is CASRLAGGPYNEQFF.

V and J are TRBV6-4 and TRBJ2-2, with 12 positions matching TRBD1. The CDR3 totals 16 residues. In germline, CDR1 is MRHNA, CDR2 SNTAGT. The V gene end was trimmed by 0 bases and the J gene end by 4 bases; junction bases not matched to a gene: 0. CDR3 region: CASSDSGQGATGELFF. The CDR3 DNA reads TGTGCCAGCAGTGACTCGGGACAGGGGGCCACCGGGGAGCTGTTTTTT.

This clonotype occurred a few times. The chain links TRBV24-1 to TRBJ2-5; 9 positions agree with TRBD1. The CDR3 spans 15 residues. Germline V gene data show CDR1 as KGHDR and CDR2 as SFDVKD. The V and J ends lost 4 bases and 5 bases, in that order; junction bases with no gene match: 7. The CDR3 region is CATSETTGGGETQYF. The CDR3 DNA sequence: TGTGCCACCAGTGAGACGACAGGGGGGGGCGAGACCCAGTACTTC.

This clonotype has only a few counts. This chain links TRBV6-2 or TRBV6-3 with TRBJ2-7; the D call may be TRBD1 or TRBD2 (6 bases each). Trimming took off 7 bases at V and 3 bases at J, with 19 bases between the two ends. The CDR3 contains 15 residues. CDR1 is MNHEY and CDR2 is SVGEGT in the germline V gene. DNA for the CDR3: TGTGCCAGCACCGAGGAGGGGGGACTCAACTACGAGCAGTACTTC. It is translated as CASTEEGGLNYEQYF.

In its sample, this clonotype was seen a few times. V usage is TRBV27 and J usage is TRBJ2-3, with 10 bases that match TRBD2. The CDR3 covers 16 residues. V shed 2 bases and J 1 base; nucleotides not matched to a gene: 3. Germline V gene data show CDR1 as MNHEY and CDR2 as SMNVEV (reference sequence). The CDR3 loop is CASSLTSGIGTDTQYF. The CDR3 region has the DNA TGTGCCAGCAGTTTAACTAGCGGGATCGGCACAGATACGCAGTATTTT.

This clonotype was seen a few times. The rearrangement joins TRBV20-1 to TRBJ2-2, with D tentatively TRBD2 (6 bases). Germline V gives CDR1 DFQATT, CDR2 SNEGSKA (reference sequence). CDR3 length equals 12 residues. The germline V and J ends were trimmed by 5 bases and 8 bases, with 12 bases remaining between them. The CDR3 region has the DNA TGCAGTGCTCATTCGCTAGCGGGGGAGCTGTTTTTT. Amino acid sequence: CSAHSLAGELFF.

This clonotype was seen more than once but under ten times. V is TRBV5-6 and J is TRBJ2-2; D ambiguous. The germline V and J ends were trimmed by 4 bases and 0 bases, with 10 bases remaining between them. Germline lookup yields CDR1 SGHDT and CDR2 YYEEEE. This CDR3 is 15 amino acids long. CDR3 protein: CASSTAVTNTGELFF. The CDR3 region has the DNA TGTGCCAGCAGCACGGCCGTAACGAACACCGGGGAGCTGTTTTTT.

This clonotype is categorized as medium-sized. V gene TRBV20-1 combines with J gene TRBJ1-2; a weak D match, TRBD1 (5 bases). This CDR3 contains 15 residues. Germline V gene lookup returns CDR1 DFQATT and CDR2 SNEGSKA (reference sequence). V lost 2 bases, J lost 2 bases, and 15 bases lay in between. In DNA, the CDR3 is TGCAGTGCTAGATCTGTCCAGGGCACAAACTATGGCTACACCTTC. It is translated as CSARSVQGTNYGYTF.

The V call is TRBV21-1, the J call TRBJ1-2. TRBV21-1 is recorded as a pseudogene. This CDR3 has 9 amino acids. This CDR3 is CASSNGYTF. CDR3 DNA sequence: TGTGCCAGCAGCAATGGCTACACCTTC.

The chain is built from TRBV19 and TRBJ2-3; D gene unclear. The CDR3 is 13 amino acids. Trimming cost V 3 bases and J 3 bases, with 7 bases left between them. Germline CDR1 LNHDA, CDR2 SQIVND (reference sequence). The CDR3 region has the DNA TGTGCCAGTAGTATCCGGAGAACAGATACGCAGTATTTT. This gives the protein CASSIRRTDTQYF.

This clonotype was observed a few times. The CDR3 sequence is CASSQVTAGVAYNEQFF. CDR3 sequence (DNA): TGCGCCAGCAGCCAAGTAACAGCGGGAGTGGCCTACAATGAGCAGTTCTTC. The gene calls are TRBV4-1 and TRBJ2-1; 8 bases match TRBD2. The length of the CDR3 is 17 residues. Germline V gene sequence: CDR1 MGHRA, CDR2 YSYEKL. Trimming removed 1 base from V and 2 bases from J; junction bases left unmatched: 7.

The rearrangement joins TRBV28 to TRBJ2-5; 10 bases are a match to TRBD2. V was clipped by 3 bases and J by 2 bases; unmatched bases: 12. The CDR3 totals 18 residues. The germline V gene encodes CDR1 MDHEN and CDR2 SYDVKM. The CDR3, as DNA: TGTGCCAGCAGTTTTGTGCTAGCGGGAGAGCGCCGACAAGAGACCCAGTACTTC. Its protein product is CASSFVLAGERRQETQYF. The full variable domain, completed using reference TRBV28 and TRBJ2-5, is DVKVTQSSRYLVKRTGEKVFLECVQDMDHENMFWYRQDPGLGLRLIYFSYDVKMKEKGDIPEGYSVSREKKERFSLILESASTNQTSMYLCASSFVLAGERRQETQYFGPGTRLLVL.

The V gene is TRBV2, the J gene TRBJ2-4; D is possibly TRBD2 (7 bases). The CDR3 is 14 amino acids. From germline, CDR1 is SNHLY and CDR2 FYNNEI. V lost 5 bases to trimming and J lost 6 bases, with 14 bases between them. The CDR3 bases are TGTGCCAGCAGTCCACAGGGAGGGGGAAACATTCAGTACTTC. It encodes CASSPQGGGNIQYF.

The chain joins TRBV20-1 to TRBJ1-2; D remains ambiguous. The CDR3 is made up of 12 amino acids. The germline V and J ends were trimmed by 0 bases and 10 bases, with 12 bases remaining between them. Germline V CDR1 and CDR2: DFQATT, SNEGSKA (reference sequence). The CDR3 nucleotides are TGCAGTGCTAGAGAAGGCCCACTCATCTACACCTTC. Translation gives CSAREGPLIYTF.

J is TRBJ1-1 and V is TRBV12-3 or TRBV12-4; possible D gene TRBD1, 5 bases. V was cut by 3 bases and J by 6 bases, with 14 bases left in between. CDR3 size: 14 residues. The chain's CDR3 is CASSLIQGGPEAFF. The CDR3 DNA reads as TGTGCCAGCAGTTTGATCCAGGGTGGCCCTGAAGCTTTCTTT.

The genes are TRBV19 and TRBJ1-1; no clear D. The ends were cut back, 0 bases at V and 7 bases at J, with 9 bases in the middle. From germline, CDR1 is LNHDA and CDR2 SQIVND (reference sequence). This CDR3 is 13 amino acids long. As DNA, the CDR3 is TGTGCCAGTAGTATAGAGTCAGGAGTTGAAGCTTTCTTT. This translates into CASSIESGVEAFF.

The chain carries TRBV27 and TRBJ2-2, with D possibly TRBD1 on 6 matching bases. In germline, CDR1 is MNHEY, CDR2 SMNVEV (reference sequence). With 6 bases removed from V and 4 bases from J, the gap between germline ends came to 15 bases. This CDR3 is built from 15 residues. CDR3 sequence (DNA): TGTGCCAGCAGACCCAGACAGGTCCCCACCGGGGAGCTGTTTTTT. Amino acid sequence: CASRPRQVPTGELFF.

The sample holds a few counts of this clonotype. CDR3: CASSPSWNTEAFF. The CDR3 coding sequence is TGTGCCAGCAGTCCCTCCTGGAACACTGAAGCTTTCTTT. This rearrangement joins TRBV28 to TRBJ1-1; no clear D gene. Deletions cut 5 bases from V and 1 base from J, with 8 bases between. The CDR3 runs 13 residues. The germline gives CDR1 MDHEN, CDR2 SYDVKM.

This clonotype was seen more than once but under ten times. This chain links TRBV6-1 with TRBJ2-7; 8 bases fit TRBD1. CDR3 length equals 15 residues. J lost 0 bases, V lost 3 bases, and 4 bases had no gene match. Germline V CDR1 and CDR2: MNHNS, SASEGT. The CDR3 DNA is TGTGCCAGCAGTGATCCGACAGGGGTCTCCTACGAGCAGTACTTC. Residues: CASSDPTGVSYEQYF.